The 30 T cell receptor beta chains given below trace back to one sample, sequenced in a study of T cell repertoires in cytomegalovirus infection. Each CDR3 protein gets one entry after TCRdb re-called the reads with MiXCR. The repertoire includes around 570,000 distinct CDR3 sequences, 40% of them detected once, and around 48% sits in the top ten. No antigen has been identified for these receptors. The material was cultured PBMCs, obtained from culture after CMV antigen stimulation. The source of these receptors is a human donor in good health (CMV status not recorded). Some clones in this sample may be carry-over from other donors' samples.

This clonotype was counted between two and nine times. The chain has TRBV12-3 or TRBV12-4 and TRBJ2-7; D may be TRBD1 or TRBD2 (5 bases each). CDR3 length: 13 amino acids. Between the trimmed V and J ends, which lost 5 bases and 10 bases, there was a span of 18 bases. The CDR3 region has the DNA TGTGCCAGCAGTCTACCGGGGCTCGAGGAACAGTACTTC. Its protein is CASSLPGLEEQYF.

The chain carries TRBV7-8 and TRBJ1-5; the D is unclear. The CDR3 is 17 amino acids. Trimming left V 5 bases short and J 1 base short, with 18 bases between. The germline CDR1 and CDR2 sequences are SGHVS and FQNEAQ. CDR3 amino acids: CASSARTGFRSNQPQHF. CDR3 nucleotides: TGTGCCAGCAGCGCAAGGACCGGTTTTAGGAGCAATCAGCCCCAGCATTTT.

The J gene is TRBJ2-7, the V gene TRBV14, with D uncertain. The CDR3 length is 15 residues. V was pared by 5 bases and J by 3 bases, with 17 bases between. The V gene's germline CDR1 is SGHDN and CDR2 FVKESK. The CDR3 is CASSGPQAGDYEQYF. In DNA, the CDR3 is TGTGCCAGCAGCGGGCCGCAGGCCGGAGACTACGAGCAGTACTTC.

This clonotype was counted only a few times. This rearrangement joins TRBV12-3 or TRBV12-4 to TRBJ2-3; 9 nucleotides match TRBD1. The CDR3 contains 15 residues. The J segment lost 6 bases and the V segment lost 4 bases, leaving 8 bases of the junction unmatched. The DNA of the CDR3 is TGTGCCAGCAGTTCACACAGGGGGCGTTTGGATACGCAGTATTTT. This encodes CASSSHRGRLDTQYF.

The chain has TRBV7-2 and TRBJ2-1; D is unresolved. V lost 3 bases, J lost 1 base, and 7 bases lay in between. The CDR3 has 14 amino acids. The germline V gene encodes CDR1 SGHTA and CDR2 FQGNSA. This CDR3 is CASSFDSSYNEQFF. The DNA of the CDR3 is TGTGCCAGCAGCTTTGACTCTTCCTACAATGAGCAGTTCTTC. The whole variable domain, filled in from reference TRBV7-2 and TRBJ2-1, reads GAGVSQSPSNKVTEKGKDVELRCDPISGHTALYWYRQSLGQGLEFLIYFQGNSAPDKSGLPSDRFSAERTGGSVSTLTIQRTQQEDSAVYLCASSFDSSYNEQFFGPGTRLTVL.

The V gene is TRBV20-1, the J gene TRBJ2-1; no clear D. Germline CDR1 reads DFQATT; CDR2 reads SNEGSKA (reference sequence). The CDR3 consists of 11 residues. Trimming cost V 5 bases and J 1 base, with 3 bases left between them. Here the CDR3 DNA reads TGCAGTGCTGCGTCCTACAATGAGCAGTTCTTC. This encodes CSAASYNEQFF.

This clonotype was counted a few times. V is TRBV19 and J is TRBJ1-6, with TRBD1 as a possible D gene (6 bases). The ends were cut back, 4 bases at V and 0 bases at J, with 19 bases in the middle. Per germline, CDR1 LNHDA and CDR2 SQIVND (reference sequence). CDR3 length: 19 amino acids. CDR3 DNA sequence: TGTGCCAGTAGTAGTGGGGCCGTCAGGGGAAGCTCCTATAATTCACCCCTCCACTTT. Amino acids: CASSSGAVRGSSYNSPLHF.

The CDR3 region is CAISESRTGRTEAFF. The DNA of the CDR3 is TGTGCCATCAGTGAGTCGAGGACAGGGCGCACTGAAGCTTTCTTT. The chain employs TRBV10-3 and TRBJ1-1; TRBD1 matches 8 bases. The junction had 4 bases not matched to a gene; V was cut back by 0 bases and J by 4 bases. CDR1 is ENHRY, CDR2 SYGVKD, per germline. CDR3 length: 15 residues.

This clonotype was observed a handful of times. The CDR3: CASVQGGDANTGELFF. Written as DNA, the CDR3 is TGTGCCAGTGTCCAGGGTGGGGACGCGAACACCGGGGAGCTGTTTTTT. The chain combines TRBV6-1 with TRBJ2-2, with D perhaps assigned TRBD1 or TRBD2 (5 bases each). This CDR3 contains 16 residues. Germline CDR1 MNHNS, CDR2 SASEGT. V gave up 9 bases and J gave up 0 bases, with 17 bases separating them.

The chain uses TRBV7-6 and TRBJ2-1; D is ambiguous. In germline, CDR1 is SGHVS, CDR2 FNYEAQ. V was trimmed by 1 base and J by 2 bases, leaving 9 bases between them. This CDR3 has 15 amino acids. Here the CDR3 reads CASSLVAAPYNEQFF. Here the CDR3 DNA reads TGTGCCAGCAGCTTAGTCGCGGCGCCCTACAATGAGCAGTTCTTC.

This chain connects TRBV15 to TRBJ2-7; D may be TRBD1 (5 bases). The CDR3 runs 14 residues. Germline-derived CDR1 and CDR2 are LNHNV and YYDKDF (reference sequence). Trimming shortened V by 3 bases and J by 2 bases, and 11 bases separated the two germline ends. CDR3: CATSRGSGTYEQYF. The CDR3 DNA reads TGTGCCACCAGCAGGGGGTCAGGGACCTACGAGCAGTACTTC.

A few counts support this clonotype. The chain employs TRBV7-2 and TRBJ1-4; D is undetermined. The germline V and J ends were trimmed by 5 bases and 8 bases, with 12 bases remaining between them. The CDR3 contains 13 residues. CDR1 and CDR2 (germline): SGHTA, FQGNSA. The CDR3 bases are TGTGCCAGCAGCGATGGTGGAAGGGAAAAACTGTTTTTT. It yields the protein CASSDGGREKLFF.

The chain uses TRBV6-6 and TRBJ2-7; 8 bases are a match to TRBD1. The germline gives CDR1 MNHNY, CDR2 SVGAGI (reference sequence). The CDR3 extends over 16 amino acids. The trim removed 6 bases at V and 1 base at J, leaving 11 bases unmatched. CDR3 in DNA: TGTGCCAGCAGCGGGCCGGACAGGGCGTTATCCTACGAGCAGTACTTC. Its protein is CASSGPDRALSYEQYF.

The rearrangement uses TRBV4-1 and TRBJ2-5, with D unresolved. V lost 1 base to trimming and J lost 6 bases, with 12 bases between them. The CDR3 has 14 residues. Germline V lookup: CDR1 MGHRA, CDR2 YSYEKL. The CDR3 DNA reads TGCGCCAGCAGCCAAGGAACTACCGAAAAGACCCAGTACTTC. Amino acids: CASSQGTTEKTQYF.

This clonotype has a handful of counts. The V gene is TRBV7-9, the J gene TRBJ2-7; the D is unclear. V gave up 5 bases and J gave up 1 base, with 18 bases separating them. The CDR3 has 16 residues. From germline, CDR1 is SEHNR and CDR2 FQNEAQ (reference sequence). DNA for the CDR3: TGTGCCAGCAGCGCCCGGGTAGGCCTCCCTTCCTACGAGCAGTACTTC. This encodes CASSARVGLPSYEQYF.

The chain recombines TRBV12-3 or TRBV12-4 with TRBJ2-4, with a weak D call TRBD2 (6 bases). This CDR3 region has 15 residues. The germline V and J ends were trimmed by 5 bases and 1 base, with 12 bases remaining between them. The CDR3 DNA reads TGTGCCAGCAGTGAGCGGGCTGGGGCCAAAAACATTCAGTACTTC. Translating gives CASSERAGAKNIQYF.

The rearrangement joins TRBV20-1 to TRBJ2-3; 9 bases agree with TRBD2. This CDR3 region has 17 residues. CDR1 is DFQATT, CDR2 SNEGSKA, per germline (reference sequence). The V segment lost 0 bases and the J segment 6 bases; nucleotides outside the gene matches: 13. The CDR3 DNA reads as TGCAGTGCTAGAGATATAGGCGGGGGGGCCTCTGCGGATACGCAGTATTTT. This encodes CSARDIGGGASADTQYF.

This clonotype was found once. The chain has TRBV4-3 and TRBJ1-1; maybe TRBD1 (6 bases). Trimming stripped 5 bases from V and 4 bases from J, with 17 bases between. This CDR3 has 15 amino acids. The V gene's germline CDR1 is LGHNA and CDR2 YSLEER. Written as DNA, the CDR3 is TGCGCCAGCAGCAGTGGACAGTTAAGCGGCACTGAAGCTTTCTTT. Translated, it gives CASSSGQLSGTEAFF.

The table lists this clonotype with a few counts. The chain employs TRBV7-2 and TRBJ2-5, with a tentative D call TRBD2 (5 bases). The CDR3 contains 15 residues. V was pared by 2 bases and J by 5 bases, with 15 bases between. Germline V lookup: CDR1 SGHTA, CDR2 FQGNSA. CDR3 region: CASSLMGYRGETQYF. For the CDR3, the DNA is TGTGCCAGCAGCTTAATGGGCTACCGGGGTGAGACCCAGTACTTC.

This clonotype was detected a few times. This CDR3 is CASSVGTSSENEQFF. CDR3 bases: TGTGCCAGCAGCGTAGGCACTAGCTCTGAGAATGAGCAGTTCTTC. This chain links TRBV9 with TRBJ2-1; D is possibly TRBD2 (6 bases). V gave up 0 bases and J gave up 7 bases, with 14 bases separating them. CDR3 length: 15 amino acids. CDR1 and CDR2 (germline): SGDLS, YYNGEE. The entire variable domain, with the rest obtained from reference TRBV9 and TRBJ2-1, is as follows: DSGVTQTPKHLITATGQRVTLRCSPRSGDLSVYWYQQSLDQGLQFLIQYYNGEERAKGNILERFSAQQFPDLHSELNLSSLELGDSALYFCASSVGTSSENEQFFGPGTRLTVL.

This sequence joins TRBV4-3 and TRBJ2-1, with TRBD2 matching over 7 bases. The germline CDR1 and CDR2 sequences are LGHNA and YSLEER. The CDR3 loop spans 13 amino acids. J lost 14 bases, V lost 1 base, and 8 bases had no gene match. The CDR3 spells CASSQGGGGREFF. The CDR3 coding sequence is TGCGCCAGCAGCCAAGGGGGGGGTGGGAGGGAGTTCTTC.

The V and J genes are TRBV6-2 or TRBV6-3 and TRBJ1-2; D not certain. The CDR3 is 14 amino acids. Germline V gene sequence: CDR1 MNHEY, CDR2 SVGEGT. Trimming left V 5 bases short and J 4 bases short, with 14 bases between. This CDR3 reads CASSRRTNLYGYTF. The DNA for the CDR3 is TGTGCCAGCAGTAGACGGACTAACCTCTATGGCTACACCTTC.

The chain has TRBV20-1 and TRBJ1-5; D perhaps matches TRBD1 (6 bases). The CDR3 covers 16 residues. Trimming cost V 3 bases and J 4 bases, with 19 bases left between them. Germline V CDR1 and CDR2: DFQATT, SNEGSKA (reference sequence). The chain's CDR3 is CSASRGGGQLNQPQHF. The CDR3 bases are TGCAGTGCTAGTCGGGGGGGGGGCCAACTTAATCAGCCCCAGCATTTT.

This chain uses TRBV12-3 or TRBV12-4 with TRBJ2-2; D may be TRBD1 (5 bases). The CDR3 is 15 amino acids. V shed 6 bases and J shed 2 bases, with 13 bases lying between them. The CDR3 nucleotides are TGTGCCAGCAGCTCCGACAGAATAAACACCGGGGAGCTGTTTTTT. Translation gives CASSSDRINTGELFF.

The table lists this clonotype with many counts. The CDR3 nucleotides read TGTGCCAGCAGCCACGGGGGGGGCCAAGAGACCCAGTACTTC. This codes for CASSHGGGQETQYF. The genes are TRBV7-2 and TRBJ2-5; 8 nucleotides match TRBD2. Trimming cost V 5 bases and J 1 base; bases outside gene matches: 3. The CDR3 covers 14 residues. Per the germline V gene, CDR1 is SGHTA and CDR2 is FQGNSA.

There are many counts of this clonotype. The chain carries TRBV11-2 and TRBJ2-1, with D unclear. This CDR3 contains 15 residues. From germline, CDR1 is SGHAT and CDR2 FQNNGV. V was clipped by 1 base and J by 3 bases, with 10 bases between them. Here the CDR3 DNA reads TGTGCCAGCAGCTTAGCTATTAGAGACTACAATGAGCAGTTCTTC. This translates into CASSLAIRDYNEQFF. Complete variable domain (other parts from reference TRBV11-2 and TRBJ2-1): EAGVAQSPRYKIIEKRQSVAFWCNPISGHATLYWYQQILGQGPKLLIQFQNNGVVDDSQLPKDRFSAERLKGVDSTLKIQPAKLEDSAVYLCASSLAIRDYNEQFFGPGTRLTVL.

The rearrangement links TRBV7-2 to TRBJ1-5; D is unresolved. V was pared by 5 bases and J by 5 bases, with 16 bases between. The V gene's germline CDR1 is SGHTA and CDR2 FQGNSA. This CDR3 is built from 15 residues. As DNA, the CDR3 is TGTGCCAGCAGCCCCCTGACCGCGGGCTATCAGCCCCAGCATTTT. Its translation: CASSPLTAGYQPQHF.

The chain uses TRBV19 and TRBJ1-1, with D uncertain. Germline-derived CDR1 and CDR2 are LNHDA and SQIVND (reference sequence). V lost 5 bases to trimming and J lost 0 bases, with 10 bases between them. The CDR3 consists of 14 residues. CDR3 loop: CASSHAGLNTEAFF. CDR3 bases: TGTGCCAGTAGTCACGCCGGACTGAACACTGAAGCTTTCTTT.

The rearrangement joins TRBV9 to TRBJ2-5, with D unresolved. This CDR3 comprises 13 residues. Between the trimmed V and J ends, which lost 2 bases and 2 bases, there was a span of 7 bases. Per the germline V gene, CDR1 is SGDLS and CDR2 is YYNGEE. CDR3 protein: CASSVGPQETQYF. Written as DNA, the CDR3 is TGTGCCAGCAGCGTCGGACCACAAGAGACCCAGTACTTC.

The V and J genes are TRBV5-4 and TRBJ2-7; 7 bases agree with TRBD1. The CDR3 sequence is 15 residues long. V gave up 2 bases and J gave up 2 bases; unmatched junction bases: 7. Germline V gene data show CDR1 as SGHNT and CDR2 as YYREEE (reference sequence). CDR3 residues: CASSFGGQETYEQYF. The DNA of the CDR3 is TGTGCCAGCAGCTTTGGCGGACAGGAGACCTACGAGCAGTACTTC.